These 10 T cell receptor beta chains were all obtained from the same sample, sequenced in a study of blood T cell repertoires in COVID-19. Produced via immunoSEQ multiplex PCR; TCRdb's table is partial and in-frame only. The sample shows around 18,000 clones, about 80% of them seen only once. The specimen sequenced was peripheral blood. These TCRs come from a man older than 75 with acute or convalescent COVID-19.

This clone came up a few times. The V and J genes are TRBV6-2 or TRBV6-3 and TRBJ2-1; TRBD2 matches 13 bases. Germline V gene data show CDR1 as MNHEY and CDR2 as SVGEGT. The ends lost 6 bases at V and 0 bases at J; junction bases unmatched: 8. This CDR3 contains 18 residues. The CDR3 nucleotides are TGTGCCAGCAGCAAAACTAGCGGGGGGGCAAGCTCCTACAATGAGCAGTTCTTC. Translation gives CASSKTSGGASSYNEQFF.

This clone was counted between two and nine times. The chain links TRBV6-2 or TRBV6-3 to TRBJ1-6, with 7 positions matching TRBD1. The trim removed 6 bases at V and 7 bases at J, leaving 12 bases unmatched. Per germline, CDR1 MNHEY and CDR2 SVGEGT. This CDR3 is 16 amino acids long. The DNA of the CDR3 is TGTGCCAGCAGCTGGGACAGAAGCCTTCCCAATTCACCCCTCCACTTT. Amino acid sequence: CASSWDRSLPNSPLHF.

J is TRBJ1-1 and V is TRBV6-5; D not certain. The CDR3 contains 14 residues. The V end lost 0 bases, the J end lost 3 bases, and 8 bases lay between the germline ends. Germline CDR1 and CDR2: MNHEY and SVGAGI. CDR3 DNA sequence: TGTGCCAGCAGTTACTCGAGAGGGTACACTGAAGCTTTCTTT. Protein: CASSYSRGYTEAFF.

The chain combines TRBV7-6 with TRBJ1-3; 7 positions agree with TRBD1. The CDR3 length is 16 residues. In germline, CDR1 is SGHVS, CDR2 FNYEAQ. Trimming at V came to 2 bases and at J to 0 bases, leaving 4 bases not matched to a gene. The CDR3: CASSLIGTASGNTIYF. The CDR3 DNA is TGTGCCAGCAGCTTAATCGGGACAGCCTCTGGAAACACCATATATTTT.

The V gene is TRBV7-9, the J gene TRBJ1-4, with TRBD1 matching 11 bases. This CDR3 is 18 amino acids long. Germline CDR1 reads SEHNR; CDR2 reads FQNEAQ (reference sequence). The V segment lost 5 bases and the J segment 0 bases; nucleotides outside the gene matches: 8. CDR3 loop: CASSPPGQGVPTNEKLFF. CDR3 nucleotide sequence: TGTGCCAGCAGCCCCCCGGGACAGGGGGTCCCAACTAATGAAAAACTGTTTTTT.

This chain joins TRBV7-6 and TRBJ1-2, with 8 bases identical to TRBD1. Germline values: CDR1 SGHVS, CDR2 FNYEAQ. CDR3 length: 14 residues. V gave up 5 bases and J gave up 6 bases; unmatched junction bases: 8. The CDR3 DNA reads TGTGCCAGCAGCGCGAGGACAGGGATGGATGGCTACACCTTC. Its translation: CASSARTGMDGYTF. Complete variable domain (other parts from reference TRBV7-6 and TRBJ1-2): GAGVSQSPRYKVTKRGQDVALRCDPISGHVSLYWYRQALGQGPEFLTYFNYEAQQDKSGLPNDRFSAERPEGSISTLTIQRTEQRDSAMYRCASSARTGMDGYTFGSGTRLTVV.

The CDR3 bases are TGTGCCAGCTCACCTGTAACAGGGGTGAACTCTGGAAACACCATATATTTT. Translating it yields CASSPVTGVNSGNTIYF. This chain uses TRBV18 with TRBJ1-3, with 7 bases aligning to TRBD1. Germline V gene data show CDR1 as KGHSH and CDR2 as LQKENI. The J segment lost 0 bases and the V segment lost 3 bases, leaving 8 bases of the junction unmatched. This CDR3 comprises 17 residues. The full variable domain, completed using reference TRBV18 and TRBJ1-3, is NAGVMQNPRHLVRRRGQEARLRCSPMKGHSHVYWYRQLPEEGLKFMVYLQKENIIDESGMPKERFSAEFPKEGPSILRIQQVVRGDSAAYFCASSPVTGVNSGNTIYFGEGSWLTVV.

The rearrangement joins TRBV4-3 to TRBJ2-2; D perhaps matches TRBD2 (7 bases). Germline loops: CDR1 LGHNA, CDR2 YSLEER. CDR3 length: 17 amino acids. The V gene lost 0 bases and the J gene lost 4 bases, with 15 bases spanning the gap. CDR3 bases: TGCGCCAGCAGCCAAGATTATGAGGGGGGGTTCACCGGGGAGCTGTTTTTT. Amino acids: CASSQDYEGGFTGELFF.

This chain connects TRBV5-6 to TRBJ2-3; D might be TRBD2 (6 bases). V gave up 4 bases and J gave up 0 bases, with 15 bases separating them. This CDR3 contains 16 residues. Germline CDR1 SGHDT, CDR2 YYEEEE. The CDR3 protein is CASSVRTGTSTDTQYF. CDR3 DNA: TGTGCCAGCAGCGTGCGCACCGGGACTAGCACAGATACGCAGTATTTT.

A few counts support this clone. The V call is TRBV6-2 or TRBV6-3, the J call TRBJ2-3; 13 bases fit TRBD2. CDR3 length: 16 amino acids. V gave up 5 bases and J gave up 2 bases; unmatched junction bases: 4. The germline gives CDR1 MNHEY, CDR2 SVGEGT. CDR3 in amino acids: CASSLGLAGNTDTQYF. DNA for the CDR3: TGTGCCAGCAGTCTGGGACTAGCGGGGAACACAGATACGCAGTATTTT.